This T cell receptor beta chain was profiled in a study of blood T cells in healthy people across ages. Study-level results: PBMCs were not sorted, which prevented a conclusive comparison of naive versus antigen-experienced cells. A roughly linear age-dependent decrease characterized TCR beta diversity per million T cells.

The CDR3 is 11 residues long, counting both termini. Germline V gene data show CDR1 as SQVTM and CDR2 as ANQGSEA. As concerns this clonotype: Its antigen is currently unknown. No DNA is shown, since the ends of the CDR3 on it are uncertain; the CDR3 is the one TCRdb lists.

A second PCR, run for about 6 to 11 cycles, used a sample-barcoded 5' primer plus a J-beta primer mix. Each CDR3 protein is one row after TCRdb ran MiXCR on the 5' RACE reads. This table has more than 650,000 distinct CDR3 sequences, around a fifth appearing once. This TCR derives from a man aged 65 to 85 in good health. Material: blood. The rearrangement uses TRBV29-1 and TRBJ1-2. The CDR3 spells CSAGEGYGCTF.